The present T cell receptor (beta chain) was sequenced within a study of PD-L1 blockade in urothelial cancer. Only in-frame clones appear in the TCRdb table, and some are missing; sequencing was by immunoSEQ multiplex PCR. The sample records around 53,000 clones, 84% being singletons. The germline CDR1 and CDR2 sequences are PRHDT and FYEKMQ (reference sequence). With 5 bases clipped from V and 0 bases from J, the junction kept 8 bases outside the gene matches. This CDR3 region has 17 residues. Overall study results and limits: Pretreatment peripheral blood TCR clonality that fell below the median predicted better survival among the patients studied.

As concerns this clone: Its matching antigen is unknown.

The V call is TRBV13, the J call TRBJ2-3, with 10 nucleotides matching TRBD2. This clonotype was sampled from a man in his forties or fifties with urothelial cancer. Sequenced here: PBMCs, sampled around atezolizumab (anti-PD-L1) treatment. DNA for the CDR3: TGTGCCAGCAGCCCAGACCCGACTAGCGGGAGCACAGATACGCAGTATTTT. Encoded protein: CASSPDPTSGSTDTQYF. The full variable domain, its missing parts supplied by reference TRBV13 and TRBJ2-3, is AAGVIQSPRHLIKEKRETATLKCYPIPRHDTVYWYQQGPGQDPQFLISFYEKMQSDKGSIPDRFSAQQFSDYHSELNMSSLELGDSALYFCASSPDPTSGSTDTQYFGPGTRLTVL.